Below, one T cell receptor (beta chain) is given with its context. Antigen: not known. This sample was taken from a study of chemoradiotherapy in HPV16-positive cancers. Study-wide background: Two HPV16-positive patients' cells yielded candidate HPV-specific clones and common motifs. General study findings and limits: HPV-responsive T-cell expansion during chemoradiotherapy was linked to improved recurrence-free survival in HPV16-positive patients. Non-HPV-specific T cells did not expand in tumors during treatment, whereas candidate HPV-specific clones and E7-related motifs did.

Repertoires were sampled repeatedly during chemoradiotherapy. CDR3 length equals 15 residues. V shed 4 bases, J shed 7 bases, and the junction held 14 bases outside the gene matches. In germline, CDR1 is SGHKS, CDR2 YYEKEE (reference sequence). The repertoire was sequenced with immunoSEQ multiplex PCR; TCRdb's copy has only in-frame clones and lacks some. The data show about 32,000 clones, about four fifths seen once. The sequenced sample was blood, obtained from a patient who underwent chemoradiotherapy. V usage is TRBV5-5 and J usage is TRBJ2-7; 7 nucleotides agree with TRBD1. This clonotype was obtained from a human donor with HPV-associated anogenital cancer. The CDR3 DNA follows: TGTGCCAGCAGCCTCAGGGGGTCCCTTCTACGGGAGCAGTACTTC. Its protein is CASSLRGSLLREQYF.